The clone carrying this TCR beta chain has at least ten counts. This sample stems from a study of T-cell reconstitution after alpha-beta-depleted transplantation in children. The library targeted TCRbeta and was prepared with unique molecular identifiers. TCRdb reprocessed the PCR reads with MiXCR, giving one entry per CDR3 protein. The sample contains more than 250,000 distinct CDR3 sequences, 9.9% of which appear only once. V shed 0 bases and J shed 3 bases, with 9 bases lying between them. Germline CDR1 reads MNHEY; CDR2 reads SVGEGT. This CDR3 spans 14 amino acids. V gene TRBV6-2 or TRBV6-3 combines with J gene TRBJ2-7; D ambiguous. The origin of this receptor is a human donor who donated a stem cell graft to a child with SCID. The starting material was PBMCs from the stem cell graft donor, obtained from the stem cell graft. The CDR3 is CASSYSSWGYEQYF. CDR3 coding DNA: TGTGCCAGCAGTTACTCGAGTTGGGGCTACGAGCAGTACTTC.